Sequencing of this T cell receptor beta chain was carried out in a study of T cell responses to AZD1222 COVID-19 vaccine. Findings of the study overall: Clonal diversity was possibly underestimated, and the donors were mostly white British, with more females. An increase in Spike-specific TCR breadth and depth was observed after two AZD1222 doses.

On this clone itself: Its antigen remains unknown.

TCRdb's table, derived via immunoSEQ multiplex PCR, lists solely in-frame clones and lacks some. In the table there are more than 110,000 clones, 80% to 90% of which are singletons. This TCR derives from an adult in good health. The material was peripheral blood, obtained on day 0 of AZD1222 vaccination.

The CDR3 DNA reads TGTGCCTTCCCACCAGCACTCACAGATACGCAGTATTTT. It specifies CAFPPALTDTQYF. This chain uses TRBV19 with TRBJ2-3; D unresolved. V was cut by 11 bases and J by 2 bases, with 14 bases left in between. Germline V gene data show CDR1 as LNHDA and CDR2 as SQIVND (reference sequence). The CDR3 has 13 amino acids.